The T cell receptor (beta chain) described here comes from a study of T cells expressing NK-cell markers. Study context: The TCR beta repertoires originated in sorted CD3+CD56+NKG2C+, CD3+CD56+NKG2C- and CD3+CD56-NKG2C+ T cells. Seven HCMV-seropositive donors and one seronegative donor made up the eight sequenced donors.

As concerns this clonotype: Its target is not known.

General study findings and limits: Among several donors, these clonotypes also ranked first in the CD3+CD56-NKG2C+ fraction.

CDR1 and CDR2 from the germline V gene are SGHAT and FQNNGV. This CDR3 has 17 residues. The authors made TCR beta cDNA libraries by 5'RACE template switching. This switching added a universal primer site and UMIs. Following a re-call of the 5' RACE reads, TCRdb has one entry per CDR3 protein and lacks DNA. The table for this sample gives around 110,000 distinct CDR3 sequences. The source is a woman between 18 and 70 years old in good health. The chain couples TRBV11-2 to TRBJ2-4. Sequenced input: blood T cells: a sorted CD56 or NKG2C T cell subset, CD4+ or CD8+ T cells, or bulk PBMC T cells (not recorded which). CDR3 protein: CASSLWSDTLAKNIQYF.